A selection of T cell receptor beta chains follows, all from one sample in a study of T cell changes during pregnancy in multiple sclerosis. Using immunoSEQ multiplex PCR, the repertoire was profiled, and TCRdb retains in-frame clones only, with some absent. The table has fewer than 65,000 clones, 90% to 95% seen once. Sequencing used peripheral blood, obtained in the third trimester of pregnancy. These TCRs come from a female donor in good health, enrolled as a control in a pregnancy study. Both conserved end residues are part of each CDR3. Fields, in order: D gene, V gene, CDR3 protein. D genes are given only for firm matches.

>.|TRBV21-1
CASHGLVVADTQYF
>TRBD2|TRBV19
CASSPSLAGGPYNEQFF
>.|TRBV6-5
CASSAGTGTYEQYF
>.|TRBV10-2
CASTDRGDGAYEQYF
>.|TRBV11-2
CASGGSSTDTQYF
>TRBD1|TRBV28
CASSPPPGQGTNEKLFF
>TRBD1|TRBV2
CASIKSFTGQSNEKLFF
>TRBD1|TRBV28
CASSLPGGFYSNQPQHF
>.|TRBV2
CAIFTSGVAEAFF
>TRBD1|TRBV10-3
CAISVGTGDQETQYF
>.|TRBV30
CAWSAQGNGGYTF
>.|TRBV18
CASSEGFAHGYTF
>TRBD1|TRBV7-9
CASSPLGDRGSLQYF
>.|TRBV18
CASSPLENRPNVLTF
>.|TRBV2
CASRGRYYGYTF
>.|TRBV6-6
CASSYSTGVTEAFF
>.|TRBV5-4
CASSLPGAVGEQFF
>.|TRBV6-1
CASSETGQAYGYTF
>.|TRBV5-1
CASSLGHVETYEQYF
>TRBD1|TRBV19
CASTLGTGGNQPQHF
>TRBD2|TRBV6-6
CASSYSSGAYEQYF
>TRBD2|TRBV5-1
CASSLGLAGPYEQYF
>.|TRBV19
CASSQGMWGYTF
>.|TRBV2
CASIRGGEAFF
>.|TRBV5-4
CATRSGYKDEQYF
>.|TRBV6-5
CASSYSGLRSFYEQYF
>TRBD1|TRBV7-6
CASSLGQGVGEQYF
>.|TRBV7-8
CASSPGGGTEAFF
>.|TRBV5-1
CASSPDTSRGWVETQYF
>TRBD1|TRBV5-1
CASSIGQGTGNTIYF
>.|TRBV30
CAWSRFWSGDGGISNYGYTF
>TRBD1|TRBV28
CASSPPQGRPSGNTIYF
>.|TRBV5-1
CASSPSNEQFF
>.|TRBV27
CASSFARVGTGELFF
>.|TRBV9
CASSVGTSGEQYF
>.|TRBV11-2
CASTWARNTEAFF
>.|TRBV14
CASSQEWGNTIYF
>.|TRBV9
CASSARNTNTEAFF
>.|TRBV5-8
CASSLRGNTEAFF
>.|TRBV29-1
CSSSGQRGYGYTF
>.|TRBV27
CASSLGQGGYEQYF
>.|TRBV6-4
CASSEVDSSEQFF
>TRBD2|TRBV29-1
CSVEVTGGGDTQYF
>.|TRBV2
CASHLGDSYNEQFF
>TRBD2|TRBV5-6
CASSSPTSFGETQYF
>.|TRBV4-1
CASLARPSSYNEQFF
>TRBD1|TRBV7-9
CASSSDRGVIYF
>TRBD1|TRBV5-5
CASSPGTGLGGYTF
>TRBD2|TRBV4-1
CASSLLEGPGLARNEQFF
>TRBD1|TRBV7-3
CASSITGGAETQYF
>.|TRBV21-1
CASSPRTGKVYEQYF